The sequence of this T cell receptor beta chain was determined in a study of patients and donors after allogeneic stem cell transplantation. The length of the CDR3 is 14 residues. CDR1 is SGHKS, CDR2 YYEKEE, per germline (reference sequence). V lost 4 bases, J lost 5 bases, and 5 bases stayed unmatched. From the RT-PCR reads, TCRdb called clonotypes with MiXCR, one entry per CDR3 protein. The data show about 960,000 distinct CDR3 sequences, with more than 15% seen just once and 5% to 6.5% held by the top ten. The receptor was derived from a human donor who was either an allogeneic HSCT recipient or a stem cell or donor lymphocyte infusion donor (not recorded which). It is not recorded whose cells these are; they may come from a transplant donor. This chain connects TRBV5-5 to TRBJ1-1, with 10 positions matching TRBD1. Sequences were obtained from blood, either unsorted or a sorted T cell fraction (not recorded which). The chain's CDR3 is CASSVRGQGTEAFF. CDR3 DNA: TGTGCCAGCAGCGTCCGGGGACAGGGGACTGAAGCTTTCTTT.